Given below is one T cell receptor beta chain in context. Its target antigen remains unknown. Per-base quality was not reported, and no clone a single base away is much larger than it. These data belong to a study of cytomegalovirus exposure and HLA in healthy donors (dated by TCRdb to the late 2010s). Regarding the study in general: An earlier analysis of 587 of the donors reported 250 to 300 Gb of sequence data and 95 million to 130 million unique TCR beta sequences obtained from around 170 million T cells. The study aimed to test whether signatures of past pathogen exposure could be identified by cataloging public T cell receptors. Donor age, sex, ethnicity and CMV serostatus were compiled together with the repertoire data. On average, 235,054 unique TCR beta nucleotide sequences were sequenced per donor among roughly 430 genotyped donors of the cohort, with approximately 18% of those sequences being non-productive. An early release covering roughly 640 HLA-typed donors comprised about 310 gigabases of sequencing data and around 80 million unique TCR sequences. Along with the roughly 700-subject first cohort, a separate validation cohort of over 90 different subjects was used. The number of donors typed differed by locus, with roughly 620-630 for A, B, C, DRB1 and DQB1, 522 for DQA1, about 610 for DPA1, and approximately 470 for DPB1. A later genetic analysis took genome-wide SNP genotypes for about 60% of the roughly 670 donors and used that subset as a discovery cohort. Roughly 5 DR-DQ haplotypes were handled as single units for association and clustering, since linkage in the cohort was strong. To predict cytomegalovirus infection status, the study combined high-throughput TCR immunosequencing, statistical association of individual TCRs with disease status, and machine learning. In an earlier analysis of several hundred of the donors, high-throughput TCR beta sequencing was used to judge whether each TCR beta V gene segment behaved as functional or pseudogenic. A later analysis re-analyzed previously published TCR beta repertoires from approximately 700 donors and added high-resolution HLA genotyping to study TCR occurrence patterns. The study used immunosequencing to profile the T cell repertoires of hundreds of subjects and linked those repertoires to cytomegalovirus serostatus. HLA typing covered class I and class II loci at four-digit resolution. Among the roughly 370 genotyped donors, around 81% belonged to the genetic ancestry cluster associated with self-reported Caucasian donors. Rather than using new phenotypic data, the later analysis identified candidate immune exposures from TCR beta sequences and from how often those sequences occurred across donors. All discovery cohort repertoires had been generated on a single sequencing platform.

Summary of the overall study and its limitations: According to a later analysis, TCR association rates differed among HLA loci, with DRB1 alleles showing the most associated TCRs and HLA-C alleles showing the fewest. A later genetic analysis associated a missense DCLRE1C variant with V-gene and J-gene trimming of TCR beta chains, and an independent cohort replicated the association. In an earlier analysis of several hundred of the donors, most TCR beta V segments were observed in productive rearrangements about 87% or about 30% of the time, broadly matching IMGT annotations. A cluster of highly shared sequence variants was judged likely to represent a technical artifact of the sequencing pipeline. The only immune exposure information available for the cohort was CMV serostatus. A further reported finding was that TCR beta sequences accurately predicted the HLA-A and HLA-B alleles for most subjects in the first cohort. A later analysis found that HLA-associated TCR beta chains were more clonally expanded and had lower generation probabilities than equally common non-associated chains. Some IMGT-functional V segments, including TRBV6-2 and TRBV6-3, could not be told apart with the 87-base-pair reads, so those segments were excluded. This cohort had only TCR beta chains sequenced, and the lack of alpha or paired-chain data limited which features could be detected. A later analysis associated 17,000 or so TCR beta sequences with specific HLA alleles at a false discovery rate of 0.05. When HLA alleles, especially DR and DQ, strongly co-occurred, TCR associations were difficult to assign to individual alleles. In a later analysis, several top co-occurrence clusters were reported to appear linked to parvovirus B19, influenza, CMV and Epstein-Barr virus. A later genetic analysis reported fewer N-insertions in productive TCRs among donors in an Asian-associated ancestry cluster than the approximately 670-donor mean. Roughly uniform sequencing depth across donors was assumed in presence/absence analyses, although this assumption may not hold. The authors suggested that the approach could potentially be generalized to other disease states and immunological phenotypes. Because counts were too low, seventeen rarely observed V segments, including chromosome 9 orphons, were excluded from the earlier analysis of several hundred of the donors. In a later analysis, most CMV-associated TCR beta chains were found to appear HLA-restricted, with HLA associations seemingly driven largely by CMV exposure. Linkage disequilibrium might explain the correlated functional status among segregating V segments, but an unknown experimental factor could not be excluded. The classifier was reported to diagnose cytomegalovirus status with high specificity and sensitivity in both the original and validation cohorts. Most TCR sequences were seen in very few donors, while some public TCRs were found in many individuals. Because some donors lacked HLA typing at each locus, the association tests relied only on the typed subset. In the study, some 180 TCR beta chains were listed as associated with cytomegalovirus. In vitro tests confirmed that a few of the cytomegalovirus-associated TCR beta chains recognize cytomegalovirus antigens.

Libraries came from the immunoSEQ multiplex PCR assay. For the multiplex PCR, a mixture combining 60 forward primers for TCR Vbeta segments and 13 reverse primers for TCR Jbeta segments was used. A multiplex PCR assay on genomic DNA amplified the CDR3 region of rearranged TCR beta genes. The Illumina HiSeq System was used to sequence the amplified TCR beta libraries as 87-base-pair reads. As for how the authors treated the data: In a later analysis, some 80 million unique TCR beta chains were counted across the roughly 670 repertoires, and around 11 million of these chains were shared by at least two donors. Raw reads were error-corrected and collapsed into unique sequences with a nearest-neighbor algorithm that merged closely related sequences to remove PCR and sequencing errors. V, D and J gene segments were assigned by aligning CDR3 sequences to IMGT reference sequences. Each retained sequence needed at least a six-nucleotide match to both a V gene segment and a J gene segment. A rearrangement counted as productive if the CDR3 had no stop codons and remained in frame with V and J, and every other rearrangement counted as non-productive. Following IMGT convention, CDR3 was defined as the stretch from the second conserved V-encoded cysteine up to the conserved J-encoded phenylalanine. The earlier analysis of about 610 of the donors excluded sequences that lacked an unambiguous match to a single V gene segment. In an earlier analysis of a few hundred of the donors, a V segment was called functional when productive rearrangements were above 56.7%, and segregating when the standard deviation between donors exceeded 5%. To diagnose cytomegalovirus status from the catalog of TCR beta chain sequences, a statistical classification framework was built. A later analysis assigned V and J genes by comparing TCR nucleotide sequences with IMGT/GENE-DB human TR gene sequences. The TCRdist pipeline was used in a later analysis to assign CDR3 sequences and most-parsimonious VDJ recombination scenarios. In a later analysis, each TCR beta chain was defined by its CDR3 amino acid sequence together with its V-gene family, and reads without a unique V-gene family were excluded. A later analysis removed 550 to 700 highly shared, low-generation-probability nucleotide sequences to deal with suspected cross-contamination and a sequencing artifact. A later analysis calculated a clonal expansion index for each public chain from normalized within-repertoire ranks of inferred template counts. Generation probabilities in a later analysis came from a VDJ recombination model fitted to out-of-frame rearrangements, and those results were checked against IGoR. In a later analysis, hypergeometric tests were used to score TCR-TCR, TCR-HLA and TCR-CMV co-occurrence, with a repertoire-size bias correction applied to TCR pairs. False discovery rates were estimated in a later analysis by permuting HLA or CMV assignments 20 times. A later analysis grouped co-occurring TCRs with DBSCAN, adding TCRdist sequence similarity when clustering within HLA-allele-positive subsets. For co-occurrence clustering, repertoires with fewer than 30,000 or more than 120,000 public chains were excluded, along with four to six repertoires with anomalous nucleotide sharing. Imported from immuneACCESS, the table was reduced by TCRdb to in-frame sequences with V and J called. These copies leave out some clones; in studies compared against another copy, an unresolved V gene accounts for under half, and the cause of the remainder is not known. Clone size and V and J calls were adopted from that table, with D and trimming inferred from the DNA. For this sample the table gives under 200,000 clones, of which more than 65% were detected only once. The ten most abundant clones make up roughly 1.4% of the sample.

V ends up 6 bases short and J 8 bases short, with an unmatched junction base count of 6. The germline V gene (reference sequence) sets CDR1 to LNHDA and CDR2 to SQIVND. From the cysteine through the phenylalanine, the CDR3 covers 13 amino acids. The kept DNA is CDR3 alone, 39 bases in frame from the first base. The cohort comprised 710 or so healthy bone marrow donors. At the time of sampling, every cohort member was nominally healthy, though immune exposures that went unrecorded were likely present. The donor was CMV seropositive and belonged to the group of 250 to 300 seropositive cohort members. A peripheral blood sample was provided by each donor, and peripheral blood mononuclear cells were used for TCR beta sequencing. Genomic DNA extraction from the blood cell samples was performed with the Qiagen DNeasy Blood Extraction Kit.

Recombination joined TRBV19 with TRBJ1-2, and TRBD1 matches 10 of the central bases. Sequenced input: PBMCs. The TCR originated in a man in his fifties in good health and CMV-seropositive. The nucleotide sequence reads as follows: TGTGCCAGTAGCTCGACAGGGGGCGCGGGCTACACCTTC. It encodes CASSSTGGAGYTF. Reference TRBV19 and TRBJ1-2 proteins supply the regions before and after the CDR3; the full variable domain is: DGGITQSPKYLFRKEGQNVTLSCEQNLNHDAMYWYRQDPGQGLRLIYYSQIVNDFQKGDIAEGYSVSREKKESFPLTVTSAQKNPTAFYLCASSSTGGAGYTFGSGTRLTVV.